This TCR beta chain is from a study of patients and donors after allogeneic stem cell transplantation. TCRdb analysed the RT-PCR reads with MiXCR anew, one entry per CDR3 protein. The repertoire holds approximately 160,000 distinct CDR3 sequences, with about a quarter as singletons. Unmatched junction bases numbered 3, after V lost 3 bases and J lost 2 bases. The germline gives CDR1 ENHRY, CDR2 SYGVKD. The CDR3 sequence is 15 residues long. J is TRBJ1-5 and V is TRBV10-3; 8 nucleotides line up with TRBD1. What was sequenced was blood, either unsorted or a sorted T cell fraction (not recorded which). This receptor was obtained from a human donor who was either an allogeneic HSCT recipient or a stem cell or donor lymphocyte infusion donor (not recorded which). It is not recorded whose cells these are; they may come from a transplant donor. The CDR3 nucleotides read TGTGCCATCAGTGACGGACAGGGAGGCAATCAGCCCCAGCATTTT. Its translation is CAISDGQGGNQPQHF.